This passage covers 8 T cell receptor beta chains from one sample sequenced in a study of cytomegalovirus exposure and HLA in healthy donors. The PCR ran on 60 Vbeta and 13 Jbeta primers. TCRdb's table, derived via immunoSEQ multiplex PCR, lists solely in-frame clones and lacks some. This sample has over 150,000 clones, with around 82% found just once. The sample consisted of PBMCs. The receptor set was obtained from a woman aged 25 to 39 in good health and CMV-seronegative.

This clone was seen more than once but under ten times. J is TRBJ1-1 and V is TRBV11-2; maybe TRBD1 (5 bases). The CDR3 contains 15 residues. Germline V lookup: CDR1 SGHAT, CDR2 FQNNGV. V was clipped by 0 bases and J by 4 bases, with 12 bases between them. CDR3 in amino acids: CASSLDRVGGTEAFF. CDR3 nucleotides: TGTGCCAGCAGCTTAGACAGGGTCGGCGGCACTGAAGCTTTCTTT. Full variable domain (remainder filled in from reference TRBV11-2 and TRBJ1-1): EAGVAQSPRYKIIEKRQSVAFWCNPISGHATLYWYQQILGQGPKLLIQFQNNGVVDDSQLPKDRFSAERLKGVDSTLKIQPAKLEDSAVYLCASSLDRVGGTEAFFGQGTRLTVV.

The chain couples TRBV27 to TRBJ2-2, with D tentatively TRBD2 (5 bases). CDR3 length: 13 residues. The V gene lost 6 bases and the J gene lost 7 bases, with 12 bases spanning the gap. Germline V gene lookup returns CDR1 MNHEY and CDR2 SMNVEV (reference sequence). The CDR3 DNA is TGTGCCAGCAGGCTAACGGGAAGCGGGGAGCTGTTTTTT. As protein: CASRLTGSGELFF.

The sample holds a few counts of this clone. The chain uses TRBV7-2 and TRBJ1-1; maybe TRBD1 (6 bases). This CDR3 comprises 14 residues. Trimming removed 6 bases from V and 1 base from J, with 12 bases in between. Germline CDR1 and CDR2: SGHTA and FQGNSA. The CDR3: CASRNRAENTEAFF. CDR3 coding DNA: TGTGCCAGCAGGAACAGGGCGGAGAACACTGAAGCTTTCTTT.

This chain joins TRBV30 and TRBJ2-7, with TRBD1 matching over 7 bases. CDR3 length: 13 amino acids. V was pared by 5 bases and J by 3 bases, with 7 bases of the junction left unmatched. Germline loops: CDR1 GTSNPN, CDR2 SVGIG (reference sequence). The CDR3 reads CAWERGQLYEQYF. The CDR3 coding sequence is TGTGCCTGGGAACGGGGACAGCTCTACGAGCAGTACTTC. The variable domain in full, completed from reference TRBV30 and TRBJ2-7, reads SQTIHQWPATLVQPVGSPLSLECTVEGTSNPNLYWYRQAAGRGLQLLFYSVGIGQISSEVPQNLSASRPQDRQFILSSKKLLLSDSGFYLCAWERGQLYEQYFGPGTRLTVT.

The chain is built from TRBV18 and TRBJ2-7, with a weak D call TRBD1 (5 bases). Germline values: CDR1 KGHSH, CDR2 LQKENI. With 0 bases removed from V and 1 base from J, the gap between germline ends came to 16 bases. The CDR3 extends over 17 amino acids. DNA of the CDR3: TGTGCCAGCTCACCACCTCTGGACACAGGCACGTCCTACGAGCAGTACTTC. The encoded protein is CASSPPLDTGTSYEQYF. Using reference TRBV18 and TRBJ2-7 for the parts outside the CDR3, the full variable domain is NAGVMQNPRHLVRRRGQEARLRCSPMKGHSHVYWYRQLPEEGLKFMVYLQKENIIDESGMPKERFSAEFPKEGPSILRIQQVVRGDSAAYFCASSPPLDTGTSYEQYFGPGTRLTVT.

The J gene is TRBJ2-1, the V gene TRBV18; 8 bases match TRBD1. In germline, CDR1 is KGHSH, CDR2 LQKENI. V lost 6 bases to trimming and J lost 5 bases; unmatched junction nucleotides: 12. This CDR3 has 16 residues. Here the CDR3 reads CASSQQGQAIHNEQFF. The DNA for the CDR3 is TGTGCCAGCTCTCAACAGGGACAGGCGATCCACAATGAGCAGTTCTTC.

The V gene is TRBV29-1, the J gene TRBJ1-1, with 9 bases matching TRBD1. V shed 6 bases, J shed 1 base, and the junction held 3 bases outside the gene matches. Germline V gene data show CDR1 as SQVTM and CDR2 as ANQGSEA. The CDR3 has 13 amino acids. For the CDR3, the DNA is TGCAGCGTCCCGGGACAGGGGAACACTGAAGCTTTCTTT. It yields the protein CSVPGQGNTEAFF.

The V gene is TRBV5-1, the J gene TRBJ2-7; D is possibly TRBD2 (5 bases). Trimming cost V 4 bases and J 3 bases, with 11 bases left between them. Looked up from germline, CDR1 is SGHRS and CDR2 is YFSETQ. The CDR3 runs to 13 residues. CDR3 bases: TGCGCCAGCAGCCGCGGGCCATACTACGAGCAGTACTTC. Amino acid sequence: CASSRGPYYEQYF.